This T cell receptor beta chain stems from a study of cytomegalovirus exposure and HLA in healthy donors. Study in general: Later, an analysis reported that the 95 to 150 validation repertoires had used the same platform as the approximately 660 first-cohort repertoires.

The CDR3 is made up of 15 amino acids. CDR1 SGHTA and CDR2 FQGTGA come from the germline V gene. After removal of 2 bases from V and 8 bases from J, the junction contained 9 bases not matched to a gene. The assay was immunoSEQ multiplex PCR, and TCRdb's table has in-frame clones only and misses some. The data contain roughly 79,000 clones, roughly 93% of them singletons. This sequence was found in a man aged 18 to 29 in good health and CMV-seronegative. What was sequenced was PBMCs. This chain joins TRBV7-3 and TRBJ2-1, with 7 bases matching TRBD1. In nucleotides, the CDR3 is TGTGCCAGCAGCTTATCACGGACAGGCCAGCATGAGCAGTTCTTC. This codes for CASSLSRTGQHEQFF.